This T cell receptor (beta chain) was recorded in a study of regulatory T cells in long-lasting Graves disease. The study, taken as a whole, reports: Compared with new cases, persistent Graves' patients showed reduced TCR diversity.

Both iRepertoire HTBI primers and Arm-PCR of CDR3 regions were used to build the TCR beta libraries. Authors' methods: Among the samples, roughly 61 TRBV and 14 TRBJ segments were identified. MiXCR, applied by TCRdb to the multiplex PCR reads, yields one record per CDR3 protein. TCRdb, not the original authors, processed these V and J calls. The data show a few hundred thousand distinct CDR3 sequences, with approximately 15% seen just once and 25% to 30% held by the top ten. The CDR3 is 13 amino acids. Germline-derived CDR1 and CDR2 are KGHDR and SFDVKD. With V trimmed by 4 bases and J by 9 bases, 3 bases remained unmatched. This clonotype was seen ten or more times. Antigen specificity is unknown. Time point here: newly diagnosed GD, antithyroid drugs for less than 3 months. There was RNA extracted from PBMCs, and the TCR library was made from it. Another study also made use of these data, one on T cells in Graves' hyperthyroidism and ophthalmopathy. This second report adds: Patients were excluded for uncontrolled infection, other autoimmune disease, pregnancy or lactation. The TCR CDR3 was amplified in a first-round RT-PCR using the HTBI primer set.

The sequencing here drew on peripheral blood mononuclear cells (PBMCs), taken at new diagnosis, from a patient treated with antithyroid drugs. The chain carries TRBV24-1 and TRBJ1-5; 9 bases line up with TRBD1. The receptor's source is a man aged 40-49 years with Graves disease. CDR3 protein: CATSEGQGWPQHF. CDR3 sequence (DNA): TGTGCCACCAGTGAAGGACAGGGGTGGCCCCAGCATTTT.